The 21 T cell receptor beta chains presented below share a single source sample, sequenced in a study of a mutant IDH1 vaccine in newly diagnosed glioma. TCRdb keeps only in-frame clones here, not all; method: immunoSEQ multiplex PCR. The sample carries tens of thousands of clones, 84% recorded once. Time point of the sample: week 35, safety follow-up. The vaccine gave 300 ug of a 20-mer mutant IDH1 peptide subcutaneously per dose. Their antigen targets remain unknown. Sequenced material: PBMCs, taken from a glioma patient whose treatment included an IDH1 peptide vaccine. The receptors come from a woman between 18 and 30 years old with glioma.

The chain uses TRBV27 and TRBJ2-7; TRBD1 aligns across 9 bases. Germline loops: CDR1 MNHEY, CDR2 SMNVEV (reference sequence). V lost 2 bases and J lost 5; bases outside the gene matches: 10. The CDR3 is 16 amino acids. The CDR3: CASSLATGGPRHEQYF. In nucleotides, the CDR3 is TGTGCCAGCAGTTTAGCTACAGGGGGCCCCCGCCACGAGCAGTACTTC.

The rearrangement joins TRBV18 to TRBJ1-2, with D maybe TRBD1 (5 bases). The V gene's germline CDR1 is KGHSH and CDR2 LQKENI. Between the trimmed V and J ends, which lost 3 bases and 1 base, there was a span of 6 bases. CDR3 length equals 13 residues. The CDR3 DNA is TGTGCCAGCTCACCGGACAATAACTATGGCTACACCTTC. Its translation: CASSPDNNYGYTF. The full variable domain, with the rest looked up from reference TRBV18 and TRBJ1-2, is NAGVMQNPRHLVRRRGQEARLRCSPMKGHSHVYWYRQLPEEGLKFMVYLQKENIIDESGMPKERFSAEFPKEGPSILRIQQVVRGDSAAYFCASSPDNNYGYTFGSGTRLTVV.

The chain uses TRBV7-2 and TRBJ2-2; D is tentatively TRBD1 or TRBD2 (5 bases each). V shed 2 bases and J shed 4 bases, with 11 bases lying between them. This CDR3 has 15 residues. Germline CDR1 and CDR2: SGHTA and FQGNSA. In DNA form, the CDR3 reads TGTGCCAGCAGCTTACAGGGACCGTCCACCGGGGAGCTGTTTTTT. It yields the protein CASSLQGPSTGELFF. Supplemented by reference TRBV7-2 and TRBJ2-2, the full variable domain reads GAGVSQSPSNKVTEKGKDVELRCDPISGHTALYWYRQSLGQGLEFLIYFQGNSAPDKSGLPSDRFSAERTGGSVSTLTIQRTQQEDSAVYLCASSLQGPSTGELFFGEGSRLTVL.

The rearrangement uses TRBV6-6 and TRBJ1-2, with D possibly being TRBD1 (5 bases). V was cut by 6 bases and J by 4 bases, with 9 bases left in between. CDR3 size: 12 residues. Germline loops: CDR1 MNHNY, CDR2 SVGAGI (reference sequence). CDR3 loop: CASRTDSYGYTF. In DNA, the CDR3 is TGTGCCAGCAGGACAGACAGCTATGGCTACACCTTC.

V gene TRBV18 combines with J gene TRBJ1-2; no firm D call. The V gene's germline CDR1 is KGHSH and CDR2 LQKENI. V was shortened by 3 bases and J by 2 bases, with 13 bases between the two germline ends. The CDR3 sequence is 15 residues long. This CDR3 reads CASSPRTGLNYGYTF. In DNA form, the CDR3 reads TGTGCCAGCTCACCCCGCACCGGTTTAAACTATGGCTACACCTTC.

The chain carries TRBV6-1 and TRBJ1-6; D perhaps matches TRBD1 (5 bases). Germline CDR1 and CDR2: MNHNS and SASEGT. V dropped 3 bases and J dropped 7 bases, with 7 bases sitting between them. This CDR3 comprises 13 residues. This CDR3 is CASSEAGNSPLHF. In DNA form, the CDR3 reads TGTGCCAGCAGTGAGGCAGGGAATTCACCCCTCCACTTT.

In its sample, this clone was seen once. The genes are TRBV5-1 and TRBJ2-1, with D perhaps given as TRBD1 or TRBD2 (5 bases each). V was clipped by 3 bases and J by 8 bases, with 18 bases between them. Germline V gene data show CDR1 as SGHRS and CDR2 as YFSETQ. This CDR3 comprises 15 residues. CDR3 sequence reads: CASSWGGPGSDEQFF. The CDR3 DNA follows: TGCGCCAGCAGCTGGGGCGGACCCGGTAGCGATGAGCAGTTCTTC. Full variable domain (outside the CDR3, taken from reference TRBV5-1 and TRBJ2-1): KAGVTQTPRYLIKTRGQQVTLSCSPISGHRSVSWYQQTPGQGLQFLFEYFSETQRNKGNFPGRFSGRQFSNSRSEMNVSTLELGDSALYLCASSWGGPGSDEQFFGPGTRLTVL.

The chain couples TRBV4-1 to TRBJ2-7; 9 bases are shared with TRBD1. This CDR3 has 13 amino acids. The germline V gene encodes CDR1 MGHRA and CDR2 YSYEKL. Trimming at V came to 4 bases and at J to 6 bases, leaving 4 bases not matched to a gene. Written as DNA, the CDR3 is TGCGCCAGCAGCCCGGGACAGGGACTCGAGCAGTACTTC. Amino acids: CASSPGQGLEQYF.

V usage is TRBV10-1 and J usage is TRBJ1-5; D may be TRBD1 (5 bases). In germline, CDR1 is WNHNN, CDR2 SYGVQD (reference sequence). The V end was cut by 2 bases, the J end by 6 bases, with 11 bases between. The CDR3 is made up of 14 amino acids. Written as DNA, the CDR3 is TGCGCCAGCAGTGAGGCAGGGTCAGTTCAGCCCCAGCATTTT. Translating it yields CASSEAGSVQPQHF.

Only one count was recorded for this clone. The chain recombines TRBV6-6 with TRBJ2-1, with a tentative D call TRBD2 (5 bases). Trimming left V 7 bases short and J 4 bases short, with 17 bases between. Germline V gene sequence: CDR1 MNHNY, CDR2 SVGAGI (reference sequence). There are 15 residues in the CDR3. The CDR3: CASTATDGEYNEQFF. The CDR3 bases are TGTGCCAGCACAGCAACTGACGGGGAATACAATGAGCAGTTCTTC.

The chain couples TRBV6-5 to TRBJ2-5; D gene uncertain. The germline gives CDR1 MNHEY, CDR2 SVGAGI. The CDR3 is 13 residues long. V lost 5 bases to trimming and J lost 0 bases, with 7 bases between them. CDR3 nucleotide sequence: TGTGCCAGCAGTGCTATGTACCAAGAGACCCAGTACTTC. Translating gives CASSAMYQETQYF.

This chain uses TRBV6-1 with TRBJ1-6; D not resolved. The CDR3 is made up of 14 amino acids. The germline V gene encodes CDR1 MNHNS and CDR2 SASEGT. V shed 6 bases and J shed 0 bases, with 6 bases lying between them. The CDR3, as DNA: TGTGCCAGCAGGCAGAGCTCCTATAATTCACCCCTCCACTTT. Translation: CASRQSSYNSPLHF.

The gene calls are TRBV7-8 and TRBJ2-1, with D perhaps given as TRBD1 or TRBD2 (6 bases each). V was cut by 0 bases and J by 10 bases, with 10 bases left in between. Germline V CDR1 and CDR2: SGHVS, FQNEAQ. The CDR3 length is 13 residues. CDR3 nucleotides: TGTGCCAGCAGCTTAGCGGGGGGCGGGGAGCAGTTCTTC. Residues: CASSLAGGGEQFF.

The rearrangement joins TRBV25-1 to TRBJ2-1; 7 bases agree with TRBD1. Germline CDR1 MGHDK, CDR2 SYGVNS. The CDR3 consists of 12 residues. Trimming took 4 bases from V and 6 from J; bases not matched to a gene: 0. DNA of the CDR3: TGTGCCAGCAGTGGGGACAGCAATGAGCAGTTCTTC. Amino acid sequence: CASSGDSNEQFF.

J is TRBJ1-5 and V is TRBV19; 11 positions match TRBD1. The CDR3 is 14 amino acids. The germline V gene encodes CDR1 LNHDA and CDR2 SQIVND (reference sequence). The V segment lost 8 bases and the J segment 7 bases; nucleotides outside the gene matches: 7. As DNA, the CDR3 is TGTGCCAGTTTGGACAGGGGGCCAAGACAGCCCCAGCATTTT. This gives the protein CASLDRGPRQPQHF. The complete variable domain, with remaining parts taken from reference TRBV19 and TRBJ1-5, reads DGGITQSPKYLFRKEGQNVTLSCEQNLNHDAMYWYRQDPGQGLRLIYYSQIVNDFQKGDIAEGYSVSREKKESFPLTVTSAQKNPTAFYLCASLDRGPRQPQHFGDGTRLSIL.

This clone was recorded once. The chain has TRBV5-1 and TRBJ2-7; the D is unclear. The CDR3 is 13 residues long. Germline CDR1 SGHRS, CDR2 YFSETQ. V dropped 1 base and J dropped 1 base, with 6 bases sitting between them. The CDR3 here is CASSLSPSYEQYF. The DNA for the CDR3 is TGCGCCAGCAGCTTGTCCCCTTCCTACGAGCAGTACTTC.

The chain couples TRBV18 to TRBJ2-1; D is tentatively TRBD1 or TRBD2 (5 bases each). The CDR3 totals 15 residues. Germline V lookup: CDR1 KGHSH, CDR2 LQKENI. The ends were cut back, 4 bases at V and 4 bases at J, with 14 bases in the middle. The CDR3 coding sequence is TGTGCCAGCTCACTTTTCCGGGACGGTTACAATGAGCAGTTCTTC. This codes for CASSLFRDGYNEQFF.

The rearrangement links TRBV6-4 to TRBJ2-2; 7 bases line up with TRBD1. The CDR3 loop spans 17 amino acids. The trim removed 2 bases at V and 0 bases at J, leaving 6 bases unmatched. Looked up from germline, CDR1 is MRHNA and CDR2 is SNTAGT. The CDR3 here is CASSDLDRETNTGELFF. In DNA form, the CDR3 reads TGTGCCAGCAGTGACCTCGACAGGGAAACGAACACCGGGGAGCTGTTTTTT.

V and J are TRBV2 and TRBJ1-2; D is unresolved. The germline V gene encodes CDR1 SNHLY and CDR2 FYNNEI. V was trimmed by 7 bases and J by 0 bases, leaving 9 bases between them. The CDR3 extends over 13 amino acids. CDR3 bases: TGTGCCAGCACCTCCCCGTCTAACTATGGCTACACCTTC. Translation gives CASTSPSNYGYTF.

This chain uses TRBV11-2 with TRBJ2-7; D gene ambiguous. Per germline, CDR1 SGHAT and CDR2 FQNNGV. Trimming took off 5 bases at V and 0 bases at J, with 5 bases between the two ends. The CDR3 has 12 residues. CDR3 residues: CASSLSSYEQYF. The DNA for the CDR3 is TGTGCCAGCAGCCTATCCTCCTACGAGCAGTACTTC.

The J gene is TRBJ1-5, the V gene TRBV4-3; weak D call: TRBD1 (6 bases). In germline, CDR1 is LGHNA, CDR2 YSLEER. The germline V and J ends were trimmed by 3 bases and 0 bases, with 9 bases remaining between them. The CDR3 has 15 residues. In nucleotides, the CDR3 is TGCGCCAGCAGCCACAACAGGGATAGCAATCAGCCCCAGCATTTT. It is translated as CASSHNRDSNQPQHF.